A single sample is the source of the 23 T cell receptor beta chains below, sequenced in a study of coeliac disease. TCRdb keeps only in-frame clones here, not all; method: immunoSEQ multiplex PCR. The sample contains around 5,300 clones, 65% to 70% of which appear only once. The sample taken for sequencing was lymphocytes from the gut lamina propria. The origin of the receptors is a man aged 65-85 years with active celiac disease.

Here the CDR3 DNA reads TGTGCCAGCAGCCCGATAGCGGGAGGCACAGATACGCAGTATTTT. Its translation is CASSPIAGGTDTQYF. The chain combines TRBV6-5 with TRBJ2-3; 9 nucleotides agree with TRBD2. The CDR3 sequence is 15 residues long. Germline CDR1 is MNHEY and CDR2 is SVGAGI. Trimming removed 6 bases from V and 1 base from J; junction bases left unmatched: 5.

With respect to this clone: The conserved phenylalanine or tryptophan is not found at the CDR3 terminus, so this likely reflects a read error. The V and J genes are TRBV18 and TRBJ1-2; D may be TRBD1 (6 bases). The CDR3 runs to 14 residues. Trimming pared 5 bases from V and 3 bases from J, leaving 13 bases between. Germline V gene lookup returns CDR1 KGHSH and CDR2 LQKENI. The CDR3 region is CASSSGTFDYGYTL. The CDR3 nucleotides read TGTGCCAGCTCAAGCGGGACATTTGACTATGGCTACACCCTC.

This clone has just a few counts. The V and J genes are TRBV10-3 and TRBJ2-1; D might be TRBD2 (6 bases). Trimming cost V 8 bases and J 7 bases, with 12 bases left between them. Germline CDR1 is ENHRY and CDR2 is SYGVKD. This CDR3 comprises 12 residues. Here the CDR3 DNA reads TGTGCCATCGGGGACTCTGAGAATGAGCAGTTCTTC. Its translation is CAIGDSENEQFF.

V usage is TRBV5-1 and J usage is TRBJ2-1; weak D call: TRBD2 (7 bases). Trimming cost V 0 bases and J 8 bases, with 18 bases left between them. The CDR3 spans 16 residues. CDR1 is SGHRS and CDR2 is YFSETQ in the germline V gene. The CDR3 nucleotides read TGCGCCAGCAGCTTGGCCGGACGGGGGGCAGGGGATGAGCAGTTCTTC. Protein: CASSLAGRGAGDEQFF.

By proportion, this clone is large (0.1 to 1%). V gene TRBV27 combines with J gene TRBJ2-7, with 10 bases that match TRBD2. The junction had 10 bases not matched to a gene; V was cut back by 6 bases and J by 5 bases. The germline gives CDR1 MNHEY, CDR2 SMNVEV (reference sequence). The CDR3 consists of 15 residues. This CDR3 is CASRGPSGSFHEQYF. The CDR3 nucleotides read TGTGCCAGCAGAGGACCTAGCGGGAGTTTCCACGAGCAGTACTTC.

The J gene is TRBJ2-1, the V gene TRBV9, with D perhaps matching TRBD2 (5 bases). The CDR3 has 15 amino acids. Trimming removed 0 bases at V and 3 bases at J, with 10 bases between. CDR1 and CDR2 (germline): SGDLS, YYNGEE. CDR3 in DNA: TGTGCCAGCAGCGTAGCGGCTAGCAGCTACAATGAGCAGTTCTTC. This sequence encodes CASSVAASSYNEQFF.

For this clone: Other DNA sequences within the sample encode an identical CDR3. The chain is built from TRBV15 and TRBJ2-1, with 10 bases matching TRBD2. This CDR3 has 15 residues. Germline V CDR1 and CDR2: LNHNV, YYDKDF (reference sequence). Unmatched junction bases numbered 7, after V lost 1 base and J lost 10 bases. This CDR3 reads CATSRGGSGGPEQFF. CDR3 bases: TGTGCCACCAGCAGAGGTGGTAGCGGGGGGCCCGAGCAGTTCTTC.

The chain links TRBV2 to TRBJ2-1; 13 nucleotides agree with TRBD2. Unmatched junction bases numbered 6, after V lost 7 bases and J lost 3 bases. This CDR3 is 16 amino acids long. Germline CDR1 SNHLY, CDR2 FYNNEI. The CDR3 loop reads CASKGGLAGLYNEQFF. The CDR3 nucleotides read TGTGCCAGCAAGGGGGGACTAGCGGGACTCTACAATGAGCAGTTCTTC.

The CDR3 bases are TGTGCCAGCTGCAGGGATTTCCAAGAGACCCAGTACTTC. This sequence encodes CASCRDFQETQYF. This chain joins TRBV14 and TRBJ2-5; D is possibly TRBD1 (5 bases). The CDR3 sequence is 13 residues long. Germline-derived CDR1 and CDR2 are SGHDN and FVKESK. V lost 8 bases to trimming and J lost 1 base, with 11 bases between them.

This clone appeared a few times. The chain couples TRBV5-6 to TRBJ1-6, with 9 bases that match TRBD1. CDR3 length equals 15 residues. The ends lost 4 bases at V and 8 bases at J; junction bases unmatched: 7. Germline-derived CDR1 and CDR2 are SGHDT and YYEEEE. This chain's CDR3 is CASSAGTGSYSPLHF. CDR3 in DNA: TGTGCCAGCAGCGCCGGGACAGGGAGTTATTCACCCCTCCACTTT.

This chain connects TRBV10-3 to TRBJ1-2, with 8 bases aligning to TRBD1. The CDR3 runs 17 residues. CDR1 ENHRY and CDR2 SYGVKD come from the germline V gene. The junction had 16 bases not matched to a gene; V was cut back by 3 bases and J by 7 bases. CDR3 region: CAISDPGQATWMGGYTF. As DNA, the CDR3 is TGTGCCATCAGTGATCCGGGACAGGCCACATGGATGGGTGGCTACACCTTC.

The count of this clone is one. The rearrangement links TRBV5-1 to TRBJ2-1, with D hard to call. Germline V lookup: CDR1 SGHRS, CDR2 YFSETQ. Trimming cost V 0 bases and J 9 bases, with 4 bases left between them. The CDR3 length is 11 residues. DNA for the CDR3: TGCGCCAGCAGCTTGGGAGGTGAGCAGTTCTTC. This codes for CASSLGGEQFF.

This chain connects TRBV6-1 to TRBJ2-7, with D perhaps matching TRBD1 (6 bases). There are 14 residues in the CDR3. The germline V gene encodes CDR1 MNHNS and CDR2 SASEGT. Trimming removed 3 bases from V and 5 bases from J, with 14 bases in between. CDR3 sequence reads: CASSDPGAANEQYF. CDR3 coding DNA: TGTGCCAGCAGTGATCCAGGGGCTGCGAACGAGCAGTACTTC.

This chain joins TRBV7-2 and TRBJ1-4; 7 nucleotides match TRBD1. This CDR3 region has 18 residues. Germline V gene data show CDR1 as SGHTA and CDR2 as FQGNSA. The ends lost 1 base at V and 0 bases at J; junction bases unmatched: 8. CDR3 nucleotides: TGTGCCAGCAGCTTAGTGGGACAGAGCTTTGCAACTAATGAAAAACTGTTTTTT. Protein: CASSLVGQSFATNEKLFF. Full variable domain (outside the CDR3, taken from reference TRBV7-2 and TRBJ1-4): GAGVSQSPSNKVTEKGKDVELRCDPISGHTALYWYRQSLGQGLEFLIYFQGNSAPDKSGLPSDRFSAERTGGSVSTLTIQRTQQEDSAVYLCASSLVGQSFATNEKLFFGSGTQLSVL.

The CDR3 sequence is CASRVTAQETQYF. The CDR3, as DNA: TGCGCCAGCAGGGTTACAGCTCAAGAGACCCAGTACTTC. The rearrangement links TRBV5-1 to TRBJ2-5; D ambiguous. CDR1 is SGHRS and CDR2 is YFSETQ in the germline V gene. The CDR3 extends over 13 amino acids. V was clipped by 5 bases and J by 2 bases, with 10 bases between them.

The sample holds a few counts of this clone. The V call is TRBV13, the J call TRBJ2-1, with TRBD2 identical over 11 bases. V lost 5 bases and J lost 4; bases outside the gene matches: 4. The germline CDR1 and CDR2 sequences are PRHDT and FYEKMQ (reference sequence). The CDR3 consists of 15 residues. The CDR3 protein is CASSQGLAGYNEQFF. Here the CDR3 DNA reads TGTGCCAGCAGCCAAGGACTAGCGGGTTACAATGAGCAGTTCTTC.

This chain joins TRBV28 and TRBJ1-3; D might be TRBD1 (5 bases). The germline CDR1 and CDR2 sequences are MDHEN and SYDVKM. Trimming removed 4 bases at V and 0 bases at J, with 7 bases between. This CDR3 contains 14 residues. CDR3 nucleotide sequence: TGTGCCAGCAGTTCAGGGATCTCTGGAAACACCATATATTTT. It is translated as CASSSGISGNTIYF. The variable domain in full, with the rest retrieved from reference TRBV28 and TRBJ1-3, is DVKVTQSSRYLVKRTGEKVFLECVQDMDHENMFWYRQDPGLGLRLIYFSYDVKMKEKGDIPEGYSVSREKKERFSLILESASTNQTSMYLCASSSGISGNTIYFGEGSWLTVV.

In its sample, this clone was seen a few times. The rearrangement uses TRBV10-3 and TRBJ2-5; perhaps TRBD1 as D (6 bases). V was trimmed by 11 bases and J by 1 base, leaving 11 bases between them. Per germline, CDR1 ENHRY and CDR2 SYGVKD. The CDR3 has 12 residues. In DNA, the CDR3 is TGTGCCCACGGGACATCCCAAGAGACCCAGTACTTC. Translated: CAHGTSQETQYF.

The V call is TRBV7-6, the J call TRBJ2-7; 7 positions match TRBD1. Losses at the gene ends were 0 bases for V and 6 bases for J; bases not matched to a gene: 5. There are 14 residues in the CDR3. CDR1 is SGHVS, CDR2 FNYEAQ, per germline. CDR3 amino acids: CASSLANRGGEQYF. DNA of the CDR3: TGTGCCAGCAGCTTAGCGAACAGGGGTGGCGAGCAGTACTTC.

The DNA for the CDR3 is TGCGCCAGCAGGCAGGGGTTTGGGACAGATACGCAGTATTTT. This codes for CASRQGFGTDTQYF. V and J are TRBV5-1 and TRBJ2-3; possible D gene TRBD1, 6 bases. V was pared by 5 bases and J by 3 bases, with 13 bases between. The length of the CDR3 is 14 residues. Germline CDR1 is SGHRS and CDR2 is YFSETQ.

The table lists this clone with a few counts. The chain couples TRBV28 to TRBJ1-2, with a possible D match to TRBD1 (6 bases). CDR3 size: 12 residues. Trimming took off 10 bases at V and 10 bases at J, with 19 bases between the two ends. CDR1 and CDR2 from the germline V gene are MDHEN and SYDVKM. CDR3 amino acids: CATTTGRLYYTF. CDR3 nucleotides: TGTGCCACCACGACAGGACGGCTGTACTACACCTTC.

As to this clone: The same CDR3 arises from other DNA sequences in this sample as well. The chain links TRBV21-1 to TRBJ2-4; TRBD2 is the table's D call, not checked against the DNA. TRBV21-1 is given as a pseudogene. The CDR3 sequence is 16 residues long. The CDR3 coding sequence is TGTGCTGCCCTCTCCGCCGGGAGGGAAAGGGGGAACATTCAGTACTTC. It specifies CAALSAGRERGNIQYF.

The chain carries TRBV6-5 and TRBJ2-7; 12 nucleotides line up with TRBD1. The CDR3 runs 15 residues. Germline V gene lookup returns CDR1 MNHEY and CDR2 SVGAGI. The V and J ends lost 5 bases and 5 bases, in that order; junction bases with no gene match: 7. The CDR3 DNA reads TGTGCCAGCAGTGGTCGGGACAGGGGGCTGGACGAGCAGTACTTC. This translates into CASSGRDRGLDEQYF.